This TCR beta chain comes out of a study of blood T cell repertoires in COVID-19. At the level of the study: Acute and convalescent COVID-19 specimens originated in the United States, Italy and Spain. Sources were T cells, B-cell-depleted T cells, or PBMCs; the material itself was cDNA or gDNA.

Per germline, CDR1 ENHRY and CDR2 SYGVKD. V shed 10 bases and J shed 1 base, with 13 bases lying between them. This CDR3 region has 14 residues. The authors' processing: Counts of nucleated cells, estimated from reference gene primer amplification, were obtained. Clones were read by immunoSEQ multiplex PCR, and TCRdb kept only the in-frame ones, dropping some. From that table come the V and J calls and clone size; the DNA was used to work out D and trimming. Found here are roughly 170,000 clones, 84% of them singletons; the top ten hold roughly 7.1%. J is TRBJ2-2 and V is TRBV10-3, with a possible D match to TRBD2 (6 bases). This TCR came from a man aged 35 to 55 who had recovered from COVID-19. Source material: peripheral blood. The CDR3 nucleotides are TGTGCCACCCGCACGGGGGAGAACACCGGGGAGCTGTTTTTT. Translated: CATRTGENTGELFF.